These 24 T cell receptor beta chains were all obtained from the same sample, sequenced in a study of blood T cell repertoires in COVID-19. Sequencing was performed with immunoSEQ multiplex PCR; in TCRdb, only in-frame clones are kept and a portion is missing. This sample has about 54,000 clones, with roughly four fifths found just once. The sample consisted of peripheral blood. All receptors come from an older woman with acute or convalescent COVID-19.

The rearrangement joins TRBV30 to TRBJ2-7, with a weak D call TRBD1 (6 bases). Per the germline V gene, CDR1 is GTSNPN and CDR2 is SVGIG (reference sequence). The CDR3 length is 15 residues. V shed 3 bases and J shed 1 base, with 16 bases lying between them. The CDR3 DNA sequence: TGTGCCTGGAGCCCGCCGGGACACAAGTCCTACGAGCAGTACTTC. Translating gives CAWSPPGHKSYEQYF.

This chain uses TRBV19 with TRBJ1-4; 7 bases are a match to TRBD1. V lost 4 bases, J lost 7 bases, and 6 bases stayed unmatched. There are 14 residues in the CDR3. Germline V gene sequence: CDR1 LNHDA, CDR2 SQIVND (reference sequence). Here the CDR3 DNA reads TGTGCCAGTAGTACTAGGGGGCGTAGTGAAAAACTGTTTTTT. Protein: CASSTRGRSEKLFF.

In DNA form, the CDR3 reads TGTGCCAGCAGCGGGCAGACAGGGAACACTGAAGCTTTCTTT. Amino acid sequence: CASSGQTGNTEAFF. The rearrangement links TRBV9 to TRBJ1-1; D is possibly TRBD1 (6 bases). In germline, CDR1 is SGDLS, CDR2 YYNGEE. V was pared by 3 bases and J by 1 base, with 10 bases between. The CDR3 covers 14 residues.

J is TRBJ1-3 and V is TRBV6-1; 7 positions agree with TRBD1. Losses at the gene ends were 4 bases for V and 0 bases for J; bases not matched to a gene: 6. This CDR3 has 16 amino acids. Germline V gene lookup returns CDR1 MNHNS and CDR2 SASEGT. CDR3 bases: TGTGCCAGCAGTGTACCGGGACAGAGCTCTGGAAACACCATATATTTT. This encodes CASSVPGQSSGNTIYF.

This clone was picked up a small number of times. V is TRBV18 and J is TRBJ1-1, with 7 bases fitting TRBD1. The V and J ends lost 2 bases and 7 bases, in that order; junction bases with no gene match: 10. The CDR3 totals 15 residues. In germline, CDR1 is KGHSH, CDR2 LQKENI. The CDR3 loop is CASSPFSGTANEAFF. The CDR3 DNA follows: TGTGCCAGCTCACCATTTTCTGGGACAGCAAATGAAGCTTTCTTT.

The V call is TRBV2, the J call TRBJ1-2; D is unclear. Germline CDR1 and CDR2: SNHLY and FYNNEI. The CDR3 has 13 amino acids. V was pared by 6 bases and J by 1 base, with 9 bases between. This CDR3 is CASSADINYGYTF. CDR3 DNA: TGTGCCAGCAGCGCTGACATTAACTATGGCTACACCTTC. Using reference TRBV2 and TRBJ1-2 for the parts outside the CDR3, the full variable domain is EPEVTQTPSHQVTQMGQEVILRCVPISNHLYFYWYRQILGQKVEFLVSFYNNEISEKSEIFDDQFSVERPDGSNFTLKIRSTKLEDSAMYFCASSADINYGYTFGSGTRLTVV.

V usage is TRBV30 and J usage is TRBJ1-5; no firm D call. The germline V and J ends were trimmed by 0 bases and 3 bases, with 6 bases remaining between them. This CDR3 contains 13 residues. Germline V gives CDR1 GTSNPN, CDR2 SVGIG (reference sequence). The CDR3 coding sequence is TGTGCCTGGAGTGTAGGAGACAATCAGCCCCAGCATTTT. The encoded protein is CAWSVGDNQPQHF.

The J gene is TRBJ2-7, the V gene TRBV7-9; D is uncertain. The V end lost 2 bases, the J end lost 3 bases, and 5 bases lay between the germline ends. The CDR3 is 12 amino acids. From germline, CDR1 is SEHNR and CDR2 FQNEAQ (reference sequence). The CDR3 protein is CASSLIIYEQYF. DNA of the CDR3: TGTGCCAGCAGCTTAATTATCTACGAGCAGTACTTC.

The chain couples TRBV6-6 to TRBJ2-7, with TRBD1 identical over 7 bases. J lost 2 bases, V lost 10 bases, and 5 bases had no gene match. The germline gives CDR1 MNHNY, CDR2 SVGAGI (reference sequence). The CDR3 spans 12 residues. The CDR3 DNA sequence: TGTGCCATCAGGACAGGCACCTACGAGCAGTACTTC. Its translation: CAIRTGTYEQYF.

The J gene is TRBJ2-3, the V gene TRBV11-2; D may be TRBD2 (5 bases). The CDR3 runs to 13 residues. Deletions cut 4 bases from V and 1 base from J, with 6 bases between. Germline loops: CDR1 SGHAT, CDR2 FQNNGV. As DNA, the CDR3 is TGTGCCAGCAGCTGGACTCGCACAGATACGCAGTATTTT. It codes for CASSWTRTDTQYF.

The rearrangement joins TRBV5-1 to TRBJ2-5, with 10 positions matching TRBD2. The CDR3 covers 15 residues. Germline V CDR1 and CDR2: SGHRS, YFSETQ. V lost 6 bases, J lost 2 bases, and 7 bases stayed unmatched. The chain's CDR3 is CASTQAGGQQETQYF. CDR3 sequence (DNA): TGCGCCAGCACCCAAGCGGGGGGGCAACAAGAGACCCAGTACTTC.

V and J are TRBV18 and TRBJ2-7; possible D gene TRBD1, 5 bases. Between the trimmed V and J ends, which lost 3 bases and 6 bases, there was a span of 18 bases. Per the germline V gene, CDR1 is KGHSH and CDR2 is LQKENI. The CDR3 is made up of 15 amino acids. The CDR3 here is CASSPSRTHRSEQYF. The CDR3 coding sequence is TGTGCCAGCTCACCGAGTCGGACACACAGAAGCGAGCAGTACTTC.

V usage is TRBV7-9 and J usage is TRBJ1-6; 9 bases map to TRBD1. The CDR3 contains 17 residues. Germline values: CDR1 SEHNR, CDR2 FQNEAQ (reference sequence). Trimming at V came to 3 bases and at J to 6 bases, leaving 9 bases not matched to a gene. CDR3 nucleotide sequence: TGTGCCAGCAGCTTGGCCCGGGGACAGGGCCGTAATTCACCCCTCCACTTT. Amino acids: CASSLARGQGRNSPLHF.

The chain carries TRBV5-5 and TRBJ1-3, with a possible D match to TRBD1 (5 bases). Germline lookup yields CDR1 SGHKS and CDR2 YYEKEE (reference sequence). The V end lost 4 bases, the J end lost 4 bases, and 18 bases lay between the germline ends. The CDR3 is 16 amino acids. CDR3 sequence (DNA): TGTGCCAGCAGCCTGGGGCAGGCCACGTTAGGAAACACCATATATTTT. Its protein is CASSLGQATLGNTIYF.

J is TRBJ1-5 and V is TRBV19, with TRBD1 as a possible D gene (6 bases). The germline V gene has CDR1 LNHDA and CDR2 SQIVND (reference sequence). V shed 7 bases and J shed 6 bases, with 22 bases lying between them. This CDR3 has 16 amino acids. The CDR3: CASTDTFRGVTQPQHF. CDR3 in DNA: TGTGCCAGTACCGATACATTCAGGGGAGTCACTCAGCCCCAGCATTTT. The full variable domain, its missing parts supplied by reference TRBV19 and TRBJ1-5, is DGGITQSPKYLFRKEGQNVTLSCEQNLNHDAMYWYRQDPGQGLRLIYYSQIVNDFQKGDIAEGYSVSREKKESFPLTVTSAQKNPTAFYLCASTDTFRGVTQPQHFGDGTRLSIL.

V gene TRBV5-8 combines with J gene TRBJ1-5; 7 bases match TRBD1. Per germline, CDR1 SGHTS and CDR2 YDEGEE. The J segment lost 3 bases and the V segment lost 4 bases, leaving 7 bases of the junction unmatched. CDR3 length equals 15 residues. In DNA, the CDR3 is TGTGCCAGCAGCCAGGGGACAGCATACAATCAGCCCCAGCATTTT. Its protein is CASSQGTAYNQPQHF.

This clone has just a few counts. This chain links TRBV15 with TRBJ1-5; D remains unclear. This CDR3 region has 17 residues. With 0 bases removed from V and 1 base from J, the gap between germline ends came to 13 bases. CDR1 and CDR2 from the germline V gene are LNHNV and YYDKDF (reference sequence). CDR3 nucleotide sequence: TGTGCCACCAGCAGAGATCCGCGGGATCGGAGCAATCAGCCCCAGCATTTT. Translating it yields CATSRDPRDRSNQPQHF.

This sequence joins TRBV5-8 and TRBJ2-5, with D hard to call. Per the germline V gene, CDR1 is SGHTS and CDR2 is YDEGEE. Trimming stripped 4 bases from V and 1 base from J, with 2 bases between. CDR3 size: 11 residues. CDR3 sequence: CASSRQETQYF. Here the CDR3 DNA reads TGTGCCAGCAGCCGCCAAGAGACCCAGTACTTC.

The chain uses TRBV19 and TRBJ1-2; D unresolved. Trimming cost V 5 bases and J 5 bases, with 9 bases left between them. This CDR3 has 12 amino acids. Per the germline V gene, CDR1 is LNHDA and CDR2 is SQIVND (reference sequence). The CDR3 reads CASSPTGYGYTF. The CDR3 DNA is TGTGCCAGTAGTCCGACGGGATATGGCTACACCTTC.

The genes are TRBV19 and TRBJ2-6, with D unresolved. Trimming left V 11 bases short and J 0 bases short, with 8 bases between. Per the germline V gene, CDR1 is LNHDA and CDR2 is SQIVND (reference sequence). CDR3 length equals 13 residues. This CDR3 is CASLLSGANVLTF. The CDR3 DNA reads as TGTGCCTCCCTCCTCTCTGGGGCCAACGTCCTGACTTTC.

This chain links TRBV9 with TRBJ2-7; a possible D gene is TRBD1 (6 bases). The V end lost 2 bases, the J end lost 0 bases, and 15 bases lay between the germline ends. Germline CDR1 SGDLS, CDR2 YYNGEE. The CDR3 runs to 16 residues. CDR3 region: CASSVGQSPSSYEQYF. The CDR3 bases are TGTGCCAGCAGCGTCGGACAGTCCCCGAGCTCCTACGAGCAGTACTTC.

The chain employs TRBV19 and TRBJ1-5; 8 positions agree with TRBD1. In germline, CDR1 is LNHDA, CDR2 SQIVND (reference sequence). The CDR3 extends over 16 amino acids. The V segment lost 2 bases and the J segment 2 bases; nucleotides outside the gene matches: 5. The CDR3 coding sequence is TGTGCCAGTAGTATATCTCCGGGACAGGGCAATCAGCCCCAGCATTTT. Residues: CASSISPGQGNQPQHF.

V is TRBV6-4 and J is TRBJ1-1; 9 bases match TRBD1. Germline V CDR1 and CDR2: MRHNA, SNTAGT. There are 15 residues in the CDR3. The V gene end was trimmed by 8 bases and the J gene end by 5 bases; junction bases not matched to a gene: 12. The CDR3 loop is CASYLQGARGTEAFF. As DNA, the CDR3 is TGTGCCAGCTATTTACAGGGGGCCCGTGGTACTGAAGCTTTCTTT.

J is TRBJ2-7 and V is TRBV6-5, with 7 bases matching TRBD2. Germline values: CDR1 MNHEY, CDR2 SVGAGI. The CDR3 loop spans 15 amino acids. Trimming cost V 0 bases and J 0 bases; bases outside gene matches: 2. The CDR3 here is CASSYSAGSSYEQYF. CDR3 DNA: TGTGCCAGCAGTTACTCAGCGGGAAGCTCCTACGAGCAGTACTTC.